Detailed here is one T cell receptor (beta chain). No antigen is known for it. A much larger clone sits a single nucleotide away, making a read error possible. The record originates from a study of T cell repertoires in cytomegalovirus infection. MiXCR was run by TCRdb on the reads, yielding one entry per CDR3 protein. The sample holds 830,000 or so distinct CDR3 sequences, 32% seen once. CDR3 length equals 12 residues. CDR1 SGHTA and CDR2 FQGNSA come from the germline V gene. This chain uses TRBV7-2 with TRBJ2-2; D gene ambiguous. This receptor was identified in a human donor in good health (CMV status not recorded). Some clones in this sample may be carry-over from other donors' samples. This specimen consisted of cultured CD8+ T cells from PBMCs, obtained from culture after CMV antigen stimulation. The CDR3 sequence is CASSSKTEELFF. CDR3 DNA sequence: TGTGCCAGCAGCTCCAAGACCGAGGAGCTGTTTTTT.